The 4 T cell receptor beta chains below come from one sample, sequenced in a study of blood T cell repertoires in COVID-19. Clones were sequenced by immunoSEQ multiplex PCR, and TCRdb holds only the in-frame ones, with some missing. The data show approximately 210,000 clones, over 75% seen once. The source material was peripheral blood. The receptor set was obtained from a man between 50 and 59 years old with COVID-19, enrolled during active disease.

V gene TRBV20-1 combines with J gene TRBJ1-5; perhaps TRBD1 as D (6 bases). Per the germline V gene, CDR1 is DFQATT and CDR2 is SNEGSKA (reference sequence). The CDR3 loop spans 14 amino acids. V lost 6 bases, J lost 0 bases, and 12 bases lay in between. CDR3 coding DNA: TGCAGTGCGAGTCCAGGGGATAGCAATCAGCCCCAGCATTTT. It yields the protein CSASPGDSNQPQHF.

CDR3: CSVDAGSSTDTQYF. Written as DNA, the CDR3 is TGCAGCGTTGACGCGGGATCTAGCACAGATACGCAGTATTTT. The genes are TRBV29-1 and TRBJ2-3; perhaps TRBD2 as D (6 bases). The CDR3 is made up of 14 amino acids. V lost 3 bases and J 0 bases, leaving 10 bases between the germline ends. Germline V gene data show CDR1 as SQVTM and CDR2 as ANQGSEA.

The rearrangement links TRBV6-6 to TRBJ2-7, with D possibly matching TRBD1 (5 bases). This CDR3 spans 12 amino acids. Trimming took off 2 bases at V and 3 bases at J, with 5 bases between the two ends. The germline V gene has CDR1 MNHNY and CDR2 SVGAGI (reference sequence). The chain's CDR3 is CASSYDSYEQYF. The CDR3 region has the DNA TGTGCCAGCAGTTACGACAGCTACGAGCAGTACTTC.

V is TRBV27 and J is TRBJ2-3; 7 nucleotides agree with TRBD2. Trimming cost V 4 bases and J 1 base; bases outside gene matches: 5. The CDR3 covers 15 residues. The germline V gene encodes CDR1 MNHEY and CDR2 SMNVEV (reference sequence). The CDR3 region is CASSWGGRGTDTQYF. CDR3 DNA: TGTGCCAGCAGTTGGGGTGGGAGGGGCACAGATACGCAGTATTTT.